This T cell receptor beta chain appears in the sequencing data of a study of early T cells in non-severe SARS-CoV-2 infection. Germline CDR1 is LGHDT and CDR2 is YNNKEL (reference sequence). This CDR3 region has 14 residues. Trimming pared 0 bases from V and 4 bases from J, leaving 7 bases between. TCRdb itself ran the 5' RACE reads through MiXCR, one entry per CDR3 protein. The table records roughly 56,000 distinct CDR3 sequences, under 8.5% of them present only once. The V call is TRBV3-1, the J call TRBJ2-4; D may be TRBD2 (5 bases). The clonotype originates from an adult who was a healthcare worker with PCR-confirmed SARS-CoV-2 infection or an uninfected control (not recorded which). Sequencing was done on a sample of whole blood. CDR3 bases: TGTGCCAGCAGCCAAGAAGGACTTAAAAACATTCAGTACTTC. Translated, it gives CASSQEGLKNIQYF.